This TCR beta chain was sequenced for a study of blood T cell repertoires in COVID-19. Study as a whole: Samples taken during acute and convalescent COVID-19 were collected in the United States, Italy and Spain.

Data came from immunoSEQ multiplex PCR; TCRdb stores just in-frame clones and leaves some out. The sample carries 140,000 to 150,000 clones, 80% to 85% recorded once. The CDR3 contains 16 residues. Germline V gene sequence: CDR1 SGHKS, CDR2 YYEKEE (reference sequence). V dropped 4 bases and J dropped 2 bases, with 17 bases sitting between them. This clone was found once. Sequenced input: peripheral blood. The genes are TRBV5-5 and TRBJ2-3, with D possibly being TRBD1 (5 bases). This clonotype was sampled from a human donor in a cohort sampled during active COVID-19. In DNA form, the CDR3 reads TGTGCCAGCAGCCAGGGCCTTGTTGGGTTCACAGATACGCAGTATTTT. Encoded protein: CASSQGLVGFTDTQYF.